This T cell receptor beta chain was sequenced during a study of cytomegalovirus exposure and HLA in healthy donors. At the level of the study: The approximately 660 first-cohort repertoires shared a platform with the roughly 130 validation repertoires, as reported in a later analysis.

Trimming pared 5 bases from V and 5 bases from J, leaving 10 bases between. Germline loops: CDR1 LNHDA, CDR2 SQIVND (reference sequence). This CDR3 has 13 amino acids. Measured with immunoSEQ multiplex PCR; TCRdb has only the in-frame clones, and not every one. The sample records some 73,000 clones, roughly 89% being singletons. The sequencing input was PBMCs. The TCR originated in a woman aged 18-29 years in good health and CMV-seropositive. The chain joins TRBV19 to TRBJ2-1, with D possibly being TRBD2 (5 bases). In DNA form, the CDR3 reads TGTGCCAGTAGTGCTGGGAGTCACAATGAGCAGTTCTTC. The encoded protein is CASSAGSHNEQFF.